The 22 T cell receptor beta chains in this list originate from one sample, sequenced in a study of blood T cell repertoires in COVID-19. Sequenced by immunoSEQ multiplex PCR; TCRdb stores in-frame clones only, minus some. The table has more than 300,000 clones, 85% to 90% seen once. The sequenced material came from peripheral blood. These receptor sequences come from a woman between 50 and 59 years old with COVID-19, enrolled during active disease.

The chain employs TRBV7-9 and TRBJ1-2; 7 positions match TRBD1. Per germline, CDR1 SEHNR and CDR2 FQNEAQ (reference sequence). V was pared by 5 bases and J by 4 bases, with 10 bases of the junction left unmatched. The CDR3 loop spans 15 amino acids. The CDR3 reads CASSAQGRLSYGYTF. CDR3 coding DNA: TGTGCCAGCAGCGCACAGGGGAGGCTGAGCTATGGCTACACCTTC.

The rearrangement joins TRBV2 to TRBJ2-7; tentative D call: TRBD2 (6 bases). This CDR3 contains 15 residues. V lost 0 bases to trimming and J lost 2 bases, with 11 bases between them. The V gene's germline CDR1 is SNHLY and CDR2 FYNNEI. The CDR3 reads CASSEAGTLTYEQYF. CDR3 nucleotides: TGTGCCAGCAGTGAAGCCGGGACTTTAACCTACGAGCAGTACTTC.

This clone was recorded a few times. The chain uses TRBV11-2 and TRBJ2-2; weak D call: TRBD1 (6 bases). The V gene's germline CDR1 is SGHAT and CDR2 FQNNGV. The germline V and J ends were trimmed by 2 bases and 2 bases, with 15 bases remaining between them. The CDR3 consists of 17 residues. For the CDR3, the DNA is TGTGCCAGCAGCTTAATCAGGGGCGTCCGCAACACCGGGGAGCTGTTTTTT. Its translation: CASSLIRGVRNTGELFF.

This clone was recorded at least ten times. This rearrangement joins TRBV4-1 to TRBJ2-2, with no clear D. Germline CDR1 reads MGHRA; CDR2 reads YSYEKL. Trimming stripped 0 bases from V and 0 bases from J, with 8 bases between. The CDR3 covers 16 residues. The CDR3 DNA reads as TGCGCCAGCAGCCAAGATAGGAGCGCGAACACCGGGGAGCTGTTTTTT. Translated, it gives CASSQDRSANTGELFF.

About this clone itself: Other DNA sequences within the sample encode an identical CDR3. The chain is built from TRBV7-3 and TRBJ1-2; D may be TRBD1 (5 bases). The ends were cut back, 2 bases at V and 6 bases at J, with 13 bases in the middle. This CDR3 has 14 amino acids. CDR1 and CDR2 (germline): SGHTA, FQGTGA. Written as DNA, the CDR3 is TGTGCCAGCAGCTTATCGCGTCAGGGTGATGGCTACACCTTC. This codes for CASSLSRQGDGYTF.

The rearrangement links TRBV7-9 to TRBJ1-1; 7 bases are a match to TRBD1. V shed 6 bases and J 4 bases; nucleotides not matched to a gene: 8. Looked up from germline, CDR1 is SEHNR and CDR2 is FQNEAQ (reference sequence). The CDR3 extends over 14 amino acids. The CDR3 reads CASRRGQASTEAFF. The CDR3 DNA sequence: TGTGCCAGCAGGCGAGGACAGGCCAGCACTGAAGCTTTCTTT.

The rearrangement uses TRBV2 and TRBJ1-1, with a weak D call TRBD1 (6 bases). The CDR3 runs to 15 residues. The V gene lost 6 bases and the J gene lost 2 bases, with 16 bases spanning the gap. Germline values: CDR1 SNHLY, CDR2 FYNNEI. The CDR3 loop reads CASRPSWGPNTEAFF. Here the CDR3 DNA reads TGTGCCAGCAGACCCAGCTGGGGGCCAAACACTGAAGCTTTCTTT.

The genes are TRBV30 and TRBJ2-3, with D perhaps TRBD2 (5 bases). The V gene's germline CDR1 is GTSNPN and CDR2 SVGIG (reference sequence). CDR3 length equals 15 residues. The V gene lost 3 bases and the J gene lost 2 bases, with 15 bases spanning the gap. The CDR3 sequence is CAWSDRGGYTDTQYF. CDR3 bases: TGTGCCTGGAGCGATCGGGGTGGGTACACAGATACGCAGTATTTT.

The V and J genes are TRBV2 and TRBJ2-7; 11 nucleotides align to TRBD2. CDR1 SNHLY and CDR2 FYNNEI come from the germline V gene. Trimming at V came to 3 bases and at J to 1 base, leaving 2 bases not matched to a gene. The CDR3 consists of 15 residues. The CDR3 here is CASSDLAGGSYEQYF. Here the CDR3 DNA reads TGTGCCAGCAGTGATCTAGCGGGAGGTTCCTACGAGCAGTACTTC.

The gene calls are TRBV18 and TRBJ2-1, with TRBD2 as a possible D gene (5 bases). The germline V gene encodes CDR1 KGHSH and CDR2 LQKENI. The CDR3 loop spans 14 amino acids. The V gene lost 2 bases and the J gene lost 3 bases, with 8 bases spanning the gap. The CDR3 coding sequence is TGTGCCAGCTCACCAACCGGGATCTACAATGAGCAGTTCTTC. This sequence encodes CASSPTGIYNEQFF.

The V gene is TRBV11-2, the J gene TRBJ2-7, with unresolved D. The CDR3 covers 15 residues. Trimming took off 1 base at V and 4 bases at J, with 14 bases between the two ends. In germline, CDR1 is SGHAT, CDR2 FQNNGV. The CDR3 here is CASSLAGTRHYEQYF. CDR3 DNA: TGTGCCAGCAGCTTAGCTGGTACACGCCATTACGAGCAGTACTTC.

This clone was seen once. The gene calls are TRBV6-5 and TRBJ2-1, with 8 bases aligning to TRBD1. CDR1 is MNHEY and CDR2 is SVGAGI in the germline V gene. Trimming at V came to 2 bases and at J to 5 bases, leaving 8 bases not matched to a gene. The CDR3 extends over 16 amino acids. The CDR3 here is CASSYGQGAVHNEQFF. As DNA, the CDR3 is TGTGCCAGCAGTTACGGGCAGGGGGCAGTACACAATGAGCAGTTCTTC.

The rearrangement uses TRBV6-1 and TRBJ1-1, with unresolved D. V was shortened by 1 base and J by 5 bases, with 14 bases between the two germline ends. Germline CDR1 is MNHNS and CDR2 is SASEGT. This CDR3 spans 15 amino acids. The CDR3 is CASSEGFLGETEAFF. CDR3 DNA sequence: TGTGCCAGCAGTGAAGGGTTTTTGGGAGAAACTGAAGCTTTCTTT.

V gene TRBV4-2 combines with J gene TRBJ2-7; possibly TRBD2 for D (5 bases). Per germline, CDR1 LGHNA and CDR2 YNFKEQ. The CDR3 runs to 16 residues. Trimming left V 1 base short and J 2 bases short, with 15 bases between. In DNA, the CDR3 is TGTGCCAGCAGCCAAGCGTCCACTAGTCCTCCCTACGAGCAGTACTTC. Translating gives CASSQASTSPPYEQYF.

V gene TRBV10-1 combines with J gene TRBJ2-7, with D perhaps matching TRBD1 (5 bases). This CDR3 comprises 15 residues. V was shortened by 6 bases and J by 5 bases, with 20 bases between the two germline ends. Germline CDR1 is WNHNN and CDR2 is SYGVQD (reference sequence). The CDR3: CASSGGGYTGDEQYF. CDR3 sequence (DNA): TGCGCCAGCAGCGGCGGCGGTTACACAGGCGACGAGCAGTACTTC.

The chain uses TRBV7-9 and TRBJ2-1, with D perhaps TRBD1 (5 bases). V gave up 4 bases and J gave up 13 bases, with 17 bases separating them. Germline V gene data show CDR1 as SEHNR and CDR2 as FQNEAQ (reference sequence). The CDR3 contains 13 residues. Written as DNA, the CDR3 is TGTGCCAGCAGCTCCCATGCAGGGTTAGAACAGTTCTTC. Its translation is CASSSHAGLEQFF. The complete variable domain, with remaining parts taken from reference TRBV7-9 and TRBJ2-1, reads DTGVSQNPRHKITKRGQNVTFRCDPISEHNRLYWYRQTLGQGPEFLTYFQNEAQLEKSRLLSDRFSAERPKGSFSTLEIQRTEQGDSAMYLCASSSHAGLEQFFGPGTRLTVL.

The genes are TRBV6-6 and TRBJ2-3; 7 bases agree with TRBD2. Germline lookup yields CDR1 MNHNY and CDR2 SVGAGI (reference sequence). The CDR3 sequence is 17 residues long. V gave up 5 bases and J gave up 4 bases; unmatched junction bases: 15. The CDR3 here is CASSRVGDPGGADTQYF. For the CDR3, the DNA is TGTGCCAGCAGTCGGGTGGGAGATCCGGGGGGAGCAGATACGCAGTATTTT.

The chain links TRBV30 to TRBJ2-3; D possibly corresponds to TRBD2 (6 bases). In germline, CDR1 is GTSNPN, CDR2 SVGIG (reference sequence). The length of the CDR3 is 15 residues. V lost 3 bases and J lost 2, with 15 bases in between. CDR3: CAWSGDSYYTDTQYF. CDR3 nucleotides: TGTGCCTGGAGCGGGGACTCTTACTACACAGATACGCAGTATTTT.

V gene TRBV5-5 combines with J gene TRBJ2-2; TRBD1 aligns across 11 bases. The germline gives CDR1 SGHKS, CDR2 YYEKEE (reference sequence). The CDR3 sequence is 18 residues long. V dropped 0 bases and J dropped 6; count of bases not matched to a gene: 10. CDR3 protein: CASSLATPGQGVAGELFF. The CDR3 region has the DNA TGTGCCAGCAGCTTGGCGACGCCGGGACAGGGGGTCGCCGGGGAGCTGTTTTTT. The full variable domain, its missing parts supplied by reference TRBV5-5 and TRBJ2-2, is DAGVTQSPTHLIKTRGQQVTLRCSPISGHKSVSWYQQVLGQGPQFIFQYYEKEERGRGNFPDRFSARQFPNYSSELNVNALLLGDSALYLCASSLATPGQGVAGELFFGEGSRLTVL.

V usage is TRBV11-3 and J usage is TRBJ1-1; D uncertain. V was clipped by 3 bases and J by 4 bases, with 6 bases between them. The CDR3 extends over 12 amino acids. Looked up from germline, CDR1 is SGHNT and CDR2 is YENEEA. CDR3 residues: CASSLKLTEAFF. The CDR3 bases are TGTGCCAGCAGCTTGAAACTCACTGAAGCTTTCTTT.

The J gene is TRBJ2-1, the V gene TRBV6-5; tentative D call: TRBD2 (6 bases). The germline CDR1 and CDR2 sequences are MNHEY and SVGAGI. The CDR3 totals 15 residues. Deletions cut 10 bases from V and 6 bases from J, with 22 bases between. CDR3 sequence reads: CATSSGGNRGNEQFF. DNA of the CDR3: TGTGCCACCTCCTCTGGGGGGAACCGGGGCAATGAGCAGTTCTTC.

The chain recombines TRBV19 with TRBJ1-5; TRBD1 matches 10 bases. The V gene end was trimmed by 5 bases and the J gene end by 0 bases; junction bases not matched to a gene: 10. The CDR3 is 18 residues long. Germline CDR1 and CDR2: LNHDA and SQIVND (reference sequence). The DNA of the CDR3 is TGTGCCAGTAGTCCCTCGGACAGGGGGGGTTATAGCAATCAGCCCCAGCATTTT. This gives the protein CASSPSDRGGYSNQPQHF. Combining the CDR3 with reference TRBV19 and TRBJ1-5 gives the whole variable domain DGGITQSPKYLFRKEGQNVTLSCEQNLNHDAMYWYRQDPGQGLRLIYYSQIVNDFQKGDIAEGYSVSREKKESFPLTVTSAQKNPTAFYLCASSPSDRGGYSNQPQHFGDGTRLSIL.